The 22 T cell receptor beta chains below were found in one sample sequenced in a study of cytomegalovirus exposure and HLA in healthy donors. 60 Vbeta and 13 Jbeta primers were used in PCR. Data came from immunoSEQ multiplex PCR; TCRdb stores just in-frame clones and leaves some out. The data contain about 150,000 clones, less than 10% of them singletons. Sample: PBMCs. The source of these receptors is a male donor in good health and CMV-seronegative.

The chain combines TRBV4-3 with TRBJ1-1; no reliable D call. CDR1 is LGHNA and CDR2 is YSLEER in the germline V gene. The CDR3 has 15 residues. V dropped 1 base and J dropped 0 bases, with 9 bases sitting between them. The CDR3 is CASSQGGFMNTEAFF. The DNA for the CDR3 is TGCGCCAGCAGCCAAGGAGGCTTCATGAACACTGAAGCTTTCTTT.

The chain links TRBV6-1 to TRBJ2-3; perhaps TRBD2 as D (6 bases). CDR1 MNHNS and CDR2 SASEGT come from the germline V gene. This CDR3 region has 15 residues. Trimming cost V 6 bases and J 2 bases, with 15 bases left between them. The CDR3 region has the DNA TGTGCCAGCAGCACATGGGACTCCTTCACAGATACGCAGTATTTT. It codes for CASSTWDSFTDTQYF.

This clone has just a few counts. The chain joins TRBV11-3 to TRBJ2-3; TRBD1 agrees at 7 bases. This CDR3 comprises 14 residues. Germline CDR1 SGHNT, CDR2 YENEEA. With 4 bases clipped from V and 2 bases from J, the junction kept 3 bases outside the gene matches. The CDR3 region is CASSSDRATDTQYF. CDR3 DNA sequence: TGTGCCAGCAGCTCCGACAGGGCCACAGATACGCAGTATTTT.

This clone was observed a handful of times. The chain carries TRBV7-9 and TRBJ2-5; maybe TRBD1 (5 bases). V lost 5 bases and J lost 5, with 18 bases in between. There are 15 residues in the CDR3. CDR1 and CDR2 (germline): SEHNR, FQNEAQ (reference sequence). The CDR3 reads CASSPSRQGWETQYF. CDR3 DNA sequence: TGTGCCAGCAGCCCCTCGCGGCAGGGATGGGAGACCCAGTACTTC.

This clone was detected only a few times. The V and J genes are TRBV19 and TRBJ2-7; D perhaps matches TRBD2 (6 bases). CDR1 is LNHDA and CDR2 is SQIVND in the germline V gene (reference sequence). The CDR3 totals 14 residues. The V end was cut by 1 base, the J end by 3 bases, with 10 bases between. CDR3 sequence reads: CASSIAGDRYEQYF. The CDR3 DNA reads TGTGCCAGTAGTATAGCGGGGGATCGCTACGAGCAGTACTTC.

This clone was detected a few times. J is TRBJ1-1 and V is TRBV5-1; possibly TRBD1 for D (5 bases). Trimming cost V 2 bases and J 2 bases, with 7 bases left between them. The CDR3 totals 13 residues. Germline CDR1 is SGHRS and CDR2 is YFSETQ. The CDR3 nucleotides read TGCGCCAGCAGCTTCAGGGAAAACACTGAAGCTTTCTTT. Translated: CASSFRENTEAFF.

This clone has only a few counts. V gene TRBV10-3 combines with J gene TRBJ2-1; 8 bases are a match to TRBD2. Germline V gene lookup returns CDR1 ENHRY and CDR2 SYGVKD. V gave up 0 bases and J gave up 8 bases; unmatched junction bases: 9. This CDR3 has 16 amino acids. CDR3 in amino acids: CAISESGGGRTHEQFF. The CDR3 DNA follows: TGTGCCATCAGTGAGTCGGGCGGGGGGCGAACTCATGAGCAGTTCTTC.

This clone was found a few times. J is TRBJ2-1 and V is TRBV27, with a possible D match to TRBD1 (6 bases). Trimming stripped 5 bases from V and 6 bases from J, with 11 bases between. Germline V lookup: CDR1 MNHEY, CDR2 SMNVEV (reference sequence). The CDR3 loop spans 13 amino acids. CDR3: CASSLQGSNEQFF. In DNA form, the CDR3 reads TGTGCCAGCAGTCTACAGGGTAGCAATGAGCAGTTCTTC.

This clone was recorded a few times. The chain carries TRBV5-8 and TRBJ2-7; D possibly corresponds to TRBD2 (5 bases). The CDR3 has 13 residues. Germline lookup yields CDR1 SGHTS and CDR2 YDEGEE. V dropped 2 bases and J dropped 3 bases, with 9 bases sitting between them. For the CDR3, the DNA is TGTGCCAGCAGCTTTTCGGGGAGCTACGAGCAGTACTTC. This gives the protein CASSFSGSYEQYF. Full variable domain (rest looked up from reference TRBV5-8 and TRBJ2-7): EAGVTQSPTHLIKTRGQQATLRCSPISGHTSVYWYQQALGLGLQFLLWYDEGEERNRGNFPPRFSGRQFPNYSSELNVNALELEDSALYLCASSFSGSYEQYFGPGTRLTVT.

The V and J genes are TRBV4-3 and TRBJ1-3, with D tentatively TRBD1 (6 bases). This CDR3 comprises 15 residues. Trimming removed 0 bases at V and 4 bases at J, with 10 bases between. Germline CDR1 is LGHNA and CDR2 is YSLEER. The CDR3 DNA is TGCGCCAGCAGCCAAGATGAGGGGGAGGGAAACACCATATATTTT. Protein product: CASSQDEGEGNTIYF.

The rearrangement links TRBV9 to TRBJ2-1; 11 bases match TRBD2. Germline CDR1 is SGDLS and CDR2 is YYNGEE. V lost 4 bases and J lost 7; bases outside the gene matches: 13. The CDR3 is made up of 17 amino acids. CDR3 residues: CASSPSRLAGRRNEQFF. DNA for the CDR3: TGTGCCAGCAGCCCTAGCAGACTAGCGGGAAGACGAAATGAGCAGTTCTTC.

This chain connects TRBV6-1 to TRBJ2-1; a weak D match, TRBD1 (6 bases). The CDR3 has 14 amino acids. Trimming left V 8 bases short and J 0 bases short, with 11 bases between. Germline V gene lookup returns CDR1 MNHNS and CDR2 SASEGT. The CDR3 DNA is TGTGCCAGCCTCGACAGGAGCTCCTACAATGAGCAGTTCTTC. Translated: CASLDRSSYNEQFF.

This clone has a handful of counts. CDR3 bases: TGTGCCAGCAGTGAGCAGACAGGACCTTACGAGCAGTACTTC. Amino acids: CASSEQTGPYEQYF. This sequence joins TRBV6-5 and TRBJ2-5; D may be TRBD1 (6 bases). The end of the DNA aligns better with TRBJ2-7, so the J call may be wrong. The germline CDR1 and CDR2 sequences are MNHEY and SVGAGI. This CDR3 has 14 amino acids.

V usage is TRBV9 and J usage is TRBJ2-7; TRBD1 aligns across 8 bases. Germline assignment: CDR1 SGDLS and CDR2 YYNGEE. This CDR3 contains 15 residues. J was trimmed by 2 bases and V by 0 bases; bases with no gene match: 4. CDR3 amino acids: CASSVDGQGAYEQYF. DNA for the CDR3: TGTGCCAGCAGCGTAGACGGACAGGGCGCCTACGAGCAGTACTTC.

This clone has a handful of counts. The CDR3 is CASSLRLADYNEQFF. CDR3 sequence (DNA): TGCGCCAGCAGCCTCCGACTAGCGGACTACAATGAGCAGTTCTTC. This chain uses TRBV5-1 with TRBJ2-1, with 9 bases identical to TRBD2. V dropped 4 bases and J dropped 3; count of bases not matched to a gene: 5. Germline V gene data show CDR1 as SGHRS and CDR2 as YFSETQ. CDR3 length equals 15 residues.

V gene TRBV29-1 combines with J gene TRBJ2-2, with TRBD2 identical over 10 bases. V shed 4 bases and J 7 bases; nucleotides not matched to a gene: 12. Germline CDR1 SQVTM, CDR2 ANQGSEA. The CDR3 runs 16 residues. The DNA of the CDR3 is TGCAGCGTTGCGGCTAGCGGGAGCCTAAGTAGCGGGGAGCTGTTTTTT. Translated, it gives CSVAASGSLSSGELFF.

This clone came up a few times. The chain couples TRBV19 to TRBJ1-1; maybe TRBD1 (5 bases). Germline CDR1 reads LNHDA; CDR2 reads SQIVND (reference sequence). The V gene lost 4 bases and the J gene lost 4 bases, with 10 bases spanning the gap. The CDR3 has 13 amino acids. In nucleotides, the CDR3 is TGTGCCAGTAGTACCAGGGTCGGCACTGAAGCTTTCTTT. Residues: CASSTRVGTEAFF.

This clone was counted between two and nine times. The CDR3 DNA reads as TGTGCCAGCAGCTTGGCCTCAGTATATAGCAATCAGCCCCAGCATTTT. Its translation is CASSLASVYSNQPQHF. The rearrangement joins TRBV5-8 to TRBJ1-5; D is ambiguous. The CDR3 has 16 amino acids. From germline, CDR1 is SGHTS and CDR2 YDEGEE. Trimming removed 0 bases at V and 0 bases at J, with 10 bases between.

This clone showed up just a few times. The V call is TRBV2, the J call TRBJ2-7; a weak D match, TRBD1 (6 bases). V lost 10 bases and J 0 bases, leaving 13 bases between the germline ends. CDR1 is SNHLY, CDR2 FYNNEI, per germline. This CDR3 comprises 13 residues. The CDR3 coding sequence is TGTGCCAACGCACAGGGAAGCTCCTACGAGCAGTACTTC. This translates into CANAQGSSYEQYF.

The DNA for the CDR3 is TGTGCCAGCAGCCAGGCCGGGACTAGCTCTAATGAGCAGTTCTTC. This translates into CASSQAGTSSNEQFF. The V and J genes are TRBV7-3 and TRBJ2-1; 9 bases fit TRBD2. CDR1 and CDR2 from the germline V gene are SGHTA and FQGTGA. The CDR3 is 15 amino acids. The V and J ends lost 5 bases and 7 bases, in that order; junction bases with no gene match: 9.

J is TRBJ1-5 and V is TRBV5-1; 7 bases agree with TRBD1. J was trimmed by 0 bases and V by 5 bases; bases with no gene match: 20. Looked up from germline, CDR1 is SGHRS and CDR2 is YFSETQ. The CDR3 is 20 amino acids. This CDR3 is CASRWDPPTGRVVSNQPQHF. The CDR3 region has the DNA TGCGCCAGCAGATGGGACCCTCCGACAGGGCGCGTTGTTAGCAATCAGCCCCAGCATTTT.

V usage is TRBV19 and J usage is TRBJ1-5, with a weak D call TRBD1 (5 bases). This CDR3 region has 14 residues. The V and J ends lost 5 bases and 0 bases respectively, with 8 bases between them. Per the germline V gene, CDR1 is LNHDA and CDR2 is SQIVND (reference sequence). The CDR3 nucleotides read TGTGCCAGTAGTGCAGGGTTTAGCAATCAGCCCCAGCATTTT. Amino acid sequence: CASSAGFSNQPQHF.